The 30 T cell receptor beta chains below all came from one sample that was sequenced in a study of blood T cells in healthy people across ages. Through a sample-barcoded 5' primer and a J-beta primer mix, a second PCR was run for about 7 to 12 cycles. MiXCR was run by TCRdb on the 5' RACE reads, yielding one entry per CDR3 protein. The table has about a million distinct CDR3 sequences, roughly 51% seen once. Sequencing used blood. These receptors all come from an older woman in good health.

This clonotype was counted at least ten times. The chain joins TRBV7-8 to TRBJ2-5, with TRBD2 matching 7 bases. Germline CDR1 SGHVS, CDR2 FQNEAQ. There are 15 residues in the CDR3. V lost 5 bases and J lost 2; bases outside the gene matches: 8. In DNA form, the CDR3 reads TGTGCCAGCAGCAAACGCGGGAGTTTGCAAGAGACCCAGTACTTC. This encodes CASSKRGSLQETQYF.

This clonotype was seen a handful of times. The chain is built from TRBV28 and TRBJ2-7, with D perhaps matching TRBD1 (5 bases). The CDR3 covers 14 residues. CDR1 is MDHEN, CDR2 SYDVKM, per germline. Trimming pared 8 bases from V and 5 bases from J, leaving 19 bases between. CDR3 nucleotide sequence: TGTGCCAGCCGTGAGCTAGGGGATAACCACGAGCAGTACTTC. Protein product: CASRELGDNHEQYF.

Remarks on this clonotype: Sequence at one end of the junction differs from germline and may be a read error. The J gene is TRBJ2-6, the V gene TRBV20-1; TRBD1 is a possible D gene (5 bases). Germline lookup yields CDR1 DFQATT and CDR2 SNEGSKA (reference sequence). This CDR3 spans 13 amino acids. CDR3 sequence: CSATVSGANALTF. CDR3 DNA: TGCAGTGCTACTGTCTCTGGGGCCAACGCCCTGACTTTC.

This clonotype was observed once. The junction departs from germline at one end; a sequencing error may be responsible. The chain has TRBV25-1 and TRBJ2-4; tentatively, D is TRBD2 (5 bases). The germline CDR1 and CDR2 sequences are MGHDK and SYGVNS. CDR3 length equals 17 residues. The CDR3 coding sequence is TGTGCCAGCAGTGATGGAGCCAGCCGGACTGCCAAAGACATTCAGTACTTC. It specifies CASSDGASRTAKDIQYF.

The V gene is TRBV6-1, the J gene TRBJ2-7; TRBD1 agrees at 8 bases. Looked up from germline, CDR1 is MNHNS and CDR2 is SASEGT. V lost 2 bases to trimming and J lost 0 bases; unmatched junction nucleotides: 6. The CDR3 consists of 16 residues. The CDR3 sequence: CASSEFYRGASYEQYF. The CDR3 bases are TGTGCCAGCAGTGAATTTTACAGGGGGGCCTCCTACGAGCAGTACTTC.

In its sample, this clonotype was seen a few times. V is TRBV18 and J is TRBJ2-3; no clear D gene. Trimming cost V 6 bases and J 2 bases, with 15 bases left between them. The germline V gene has CDR1 KGHSH and CDR2 LQKENI. This CDR3 contains 15 residues. The CDR3 loop reads CASSTMEFPTDTQYF. CDR3 in DNA: TGTGCCAGCTCCACGATGGAATTCCCCACAGATACGCAGTATTTT.

The chain uses TRBV2 and TRBJ2-1; 7 bases are shared with TRBD2. The CDR3 runs 11 residues. The V gene end was trimmed by 11 bases and the J gene end by 10 bases; junction bases not matched to a gene: 8. Per the germline V gene, CDR1 is SNHLY and CDR2 is FYNNEI. CDR3 sequence: CAGRSGREQFF. CDR3 nucleotide sequence: TGTGCCGGCCGTAGCGGGCGGGAGCAGTTCTTC.

The chain is built from TRBV20-1 and TRBJ1-1, with TRBD1 identical over 11 bases. The germline gives CDR1 DFQATT, CDR2 SNEGSKA (reference sequence). V lost 6 bases and J lost 0; bases outside the gene matches: 3. CDR3 length: 14 residues. The CDR3 loop is CSAGTGGMNTEAFF. The CDR3 DNA follows: TGCAGTGCCGGGACAGGGGGAATGAACACTGAAGCTTTCTTT.

Only a few counts were recorded for this clonotype. This sequence joins TRBV6-2 or TRBV6-3 and TRBJ2-7, with TRBD2 as a possible D gene (5 bases). The CDR3 contains 12 residues. Germline lookup yields CDR1 MNHEY and CDR2 SVGEGT. V lost 5 bases to trimming and J lost 4 bases, with 9 bases between them. The CDR3 DNA follows: TGTGCCAGCAGTAGCAGGAGGTACGAGCAGTACTTC. The encoded protein is CASSSRRYEQYF.

This chain links TRBV5-1 with TRBJ2-1; D call uncertain. Germline assignment: CDR1 SGHRS and CDR2 YFSETQ. V was clipped by 3 bases and J by 5 bases, with 12 bases between them. The CDR3 totals 14 residues. The CDR3 sequence: CASSSDVKNNEQFF. DNA for the CDR3: TGCGCCAGCAGCTCCGACGTGAAGAACAATGAGCAGTTCTTC.

This clonotype has a handful of counts. The chain links TRBV20-1 to TRBJ2-1; TRBD2 matches at 7 bases. The CDR3 consists of 12 residues. CDR1 DFQATT and CDR2 SNEGSKA come from the germline V gene (reference sequence). V was pared by 4 bases and J by 9 bases, with 6 bases of the junction left unmatched. CDR3 nucleotide sequence: TGCAGTGCTATACGAGCGGGAATTGAGCAGTTCTTC. Translating gives CSAIRAGIEQFF.

This chain joins TRBV20-1 and TRBJ2-5; D gene ambiguous. Germline loops: CDR1 DFQATT, CDR2 SNEGSKA (reference sequence). The CDR3 totals 11 residues. The V end lost 0 bases, the J end lost 5 bases, and 4 bases lay between the germline ends. The CDR3 coding sequence is TGCAGTGCTAGAGAGTGGGAGACCCAGTACTTC. It codes for CSAREWETQYF.

As regards this clonotype: This clone may be a read error of a much larger clone one base away. The chain has TRBV28 and TRBJ2-1, with TRBD2 as a possible D gene (5 bases). With 3 bases removed from V and 10 bases from J, the gap between germline ends came to 13 bases. CDR1 is MDHEN, CDR2 SYDVKM, per germline. CDR3 size: 13 residues. CDR3 nucleotides: TGTGCCAGCAGTTTTGAGGGAGTCTACGAGCAGTTCTTC. Protein: CASSFEGVYEQFF.

The chain has TRBV5-1 and TRBJ2-1, with D unresolved. The CDR3 extends over 14 amino acids. Germline loops: CDR1 SGHRS, CDR2 YFSETQ. V was clipped by 0 bases and J by 5 bases, with 9 bases between them. The CDR3 DNA sequence: TGCGCCAGCAGCTTGGGAGCCAGCCACAATGAGCAGTTCTTC. This codes for CASSLGASHNEQFF.

The chain has TRBV29-1 and TRBJ1-4; D perhaps matches TRBD1 (6 bases). This CDR3 is built from 13 residues. CDR1 and CDR2 (germline): SQVTM, ANQGSEA. Trimming left V 8 bases short and J 4 bases short, with 14 bases between. The CDR3 loop is CSTRTDSNEKLFF. The DNA of the CDR3 is TGCAGCACCCGGACAGACAGTAATGAAAAACTGTTTTTT.

This clonotype was seen just once. This chain joins TRBV28 and TRBJ2-1; 10 nucleotides line up with TRBD2. With 3 bases clipped from V and 1 base from J, the junction kept 6 bases outside the gene matches. The CDR3 has 17 residues. Germline V gene sequence: CDR1 MDHEN, CDR2 SYDVKM. The CDR3 DNA reads TGTGCCAGCAGTTTCAGGGGACTAGCGAGATCCTACAATGAGCAGTTCTTC. This encodes CASSFRGLARSYNEQFF.

V and J are TRBV20-1 and TRBJ2-1; weak D call: TRBD1 (6 bases). Looked up from germline, CDR1 is DFQATT and CDR2 is SNEGSKA (reference sequence). This CDR3 spans 14 amino acids. V shed 4 bases and J shed 5 bases, with 15 bases lying between them. This CDR3 reads CSAKNRESNNEQFF. CDR3 DNA: TGCAGTGCTAAGAACAGGGAAAGCAACAATGAGCAGTTCTTC.

In its sample, this clonotype was seen a few times. The J gene is TRBJ2-7, the V gene TRBV29-1; D gene uncertain. The CDR3 runs 12 residues. Per the germline V gene, CDR1 is SQVTM and CDR2 is ANQGSEA. Deletions cut 4 bases from V and 2 bases from J, with 9 bases between. The CDR3 reads CSVGDGAYEQYF. CDR3 in DNA: TGCAGCGTTGGAGACGGTGCCTACGAGCAGTACTTC.

The genes are TRBV3-1 and TRBJ2-3; 12 bases fit TRBD2. The CDR3 loop spans 18 amino acids. V lost 0 bases to trimming and J lost 11 bases; unmatched junction nucleotides: 15. From germline, CDR1 is LGHDT and CDR2 YNNKEL (reference sequence). The CDR3 bases are TGTGCCAGCAGCCAAGACCTAGCGGGAGGGCCAGTGTTTTTCTGGCAGTATTTT. Protein: CASSQDLAGGPVFFWQYF.

This clonotype has more than one count but fewer than ten. The chain employs TRBV18 and TRBJ1-2; no definite D call. Germline CDR1 KGHSH, CDR2 LQKENI. V lost 0 bases and J lost 3, with 11 bases in between. This CDR3 is built from 15 residues. CDR3: CASSPPVRADYGYTF. CDR3 coding DNA: TGTGCCAGCTCACCACCGGTCAGAGCAGACTATGGCTACACCTTC.

Points on this clonotype: At one end the junction does not follow the germline gene, possibly because of a read error. This chain uses TRBV29-1 with TRBJ1-2; 7 nucleotides match TRBD1. Germline lookup yields CDR1 SQVTM and CDR2 ANQGSEA. CDR3 size: 15 residues. The CDR3 nucleotides are TGCAGCGTTGAGGAGGGGGGACAGATAAACTACGGCTACACCTTC. Encoded protein: CSVEEGGQINYGYTF.

The CDR3 loop reads CASSPPGTDNSPLHF. The CDR3 DNA reads TGTGCCAGCAGCCCCCCTGGGACAGACAATTCACCCCTCCACTTT. This chain uses TRBV2 with TRBJ1-6, with 7 bases matching TRBD1. V was clipped by 6 bases and J by 7 bases; unmatched bases: 9. CDR3 length equals 15 residues. From germline, CDR1 is SNHLY and CDR2 FYNNEI.

The rearrangement uses TRBV9 and TRBJ1-1; 7 bases match TRBD1. Per the germline V gene, CDR1 is SGDLS and CDR2 is YYNGEE. V shed 4 bases and J 5 bases; nucleotides not matched to a gene: 14. This CDR3 is 16 amino acids long. The CDR3 DNA follows: TGTGCCAGCAGCAAGTACGGGACAGCGTGGGAGACTGAAGCTTTCTTT. It codes for CASSKYGTAWETEAFF.

This chain links TRBV2 with TRBJ1-5; 7 positions agree with TRBD1. CDR1 is SNHLY, CDR2 FYNNEI, per germline. Losses at the gene ends were 6 bases for V and 2 bases for J; bases not matched to a gene: 7. There are 15 residues in the CDR3. CDR3 nucleotide sequence: TGTGCCAGCAGGAGTGACAGGGTCGGCAATCAGCCCCAGCATTTT. This codes for CASRSDRVGNQPQHF.

The chain employs TRBV7-9 and TRBJ1-5; D not certain. CDR3 length: 13 amino acids. The V gene lost 2 bases and the J gene lost 7 bases, with 9 bases spanning the gap. Germline lookup yields CDR1 SEHNR and CDR2 FQNEAQ (reference sequence). CDR3 bases: TGTGCCAGCAGCTTAACGGAGAGCCAGCCCCAGCATTTT. This translates into CASSLTESQPQHF.

V is TRBV9 and J is TRBJ2-1, with 7 bases fitting TRBD2. The CDR3 has 14 residues. Losses at the gene ends were 2 bases for V and 6 bases for J; bases not matched to a gene: 5. Germline CDR1 reads SGDLS; CDR2 reads YYNGEE. The CDR3 protein is CASSVRDYVNEQFF. For the CDR3, the DNA is TGTGCCAGCAGCGTCCGGGACTACGTCAATGAGCAGTTCTTC.

The chain links TRBV7-8 to TRBJ1-1, with TRBD1 matching 7 bases. CDR1 SGHVS and CDR2 FQNEAQ come from the germline V gene. Trimming removed 3 bases from V and 5 bases from J; junction bases left unmatched: 9. The CDR3 totals 15 residues. The CDR3 DNA reads as TGTGCCAGCAGCTTCGAGGGCACAGGGGTAACTGAAGCTTTCTTT. As protein: CASSFEGTGVTEAFF. The full variable domain, rest sourced from reference TRBV7-8 and TRBJ1-1, is GAGVSQSPRYKVAKRGQDVALRCDPISGHVSLFWYQQALGQGPEFLTYFQNEAQLDKSGLPSDRFFAERPEGSVSTLKIQRTQQEDSAVYLCASSFEGTGVTEAFFGQGTRLTVV.

The chain is built from TRBV20-1 and TRBJ2-6, with D unclear. In germline, CDR1 is DFQATT, CDR2 SNEGSKA (reference sequence). This CDR3 is built from 13 residues. V lost 6 bases and J lost 0, with 6 bases in between. CDR3 bases: TGCAGTGCCCACAGCTCTGGGGCCAACGTCCTGACTTTC. Amino acids: CSAHSSGANVLTF.

This chain connects TRBV28 to TRBJ2-7; TRBD1 matches 12 bases. With V trimmed by 6 bases and J by 7 bases, 10 bases remained unmatched. The germline gives CDR1 MDHEN, CDR2 SYDVKM. The CDR3 is 15 amino acids. CDR3 protein: CASRVMGQGAREQYF. In nucleotides, the CDR3 is TGTGCCAGCAGGGTGATGGGACAGGGGGCGCGGGAGCAGTACTTC.

The genes are TRBV20-1 and TRBJ2-1; tentatively, D is TRBD1 or TRBD2 (5 bases each). This CDR3 is built from 15 residues. Germline V gives CDR1 DFQATT, CDR2 SNEGSKA (reference sequence). Trimming cost V 3 bases and J 8 bases, with 20 bases left between them. CDR3 in DNA: TGCAGTGCTAGGGCCGGGACGCCGAGTCTCGATGAGCAGTTCTTC. Protein: CSARAGTPSLDEQFF.